The source of this TCR beta chain is a study of beta chain features in type 1 diabetes. General study results and limits: In every one of the four CD4+ subsets, TCRB CDR3s were moderately but significantly shorter in Type 1 diabetes patients. Shorter templates may be favored by PCR, equally so in patients and controls. Type 1 diabetes patients had VDJ junctions that carried fewer insertions and more deletions.

The V and J ends lost 1 base and 7 bases respectively, with 10 bases between them. Germline CDR1 reads SGHTA; CDR2 reads FQGNSA. The CDR3 contains 13 residues. Comment on this clone: Its antigen is not identified.

All of the isolated RNA was reverse transcribed, so expressed TCRB transcripts were sequenced. Clones were sequenced by immunoSEQ multiplex PCR, and TCRdb holds only the in-frame ones, with some missing. The sample has nearly 250,000 clones; under 70% are singletons. What was sequenced was naive CD4+ T cells from blood. The gene calls are TRBV7-2 and TRBJ2-5, with unresolved D. The origin of this receptor is a man in his thirties or forties in good health. The CDR3, as DNA: TGTGCCAGCAGCTTAGAACAGTTAGGGACCCAGTACTTC. It specifies CASSLEQLGTQYF.